A selection of T cell receptor beta chains follows, all from one sample in a study of blood T cell repertoires in COVID-19. Assay: immunoSEQ multiplex PCR; the TCRdb copy retains only in-frame clones and omits some. This table holds around 190,000 clones, more than 70% found once. Material for sequencing was peripheral blood. The source is a man over 45 with COVID-19, enrolled during active disease. Each CDR3 is given with its conserved first and last residue. D genes are given only for firm matches. Size is omitted from some rows. Given values are once, few, many or a class for expanded clones.

>TRBD1|TRBV27|.|TRBJ2-5
CASSEDRGSETQYF
TGTGCCAGCAGCGAGGACAGGGGATCGGAGACCCAGTACTTC
>TRBD2|TRBV19|.|TRBJ2-5
CASRSSGGAGETQYF
TGTGCCAGTAGGTCTAGCGGGGGGGCCGGGGAGACCCAGTACTTC
>.|TRBV19|.|TRBJ1-5
CASTPDSVSNQPQHF
TGTGCCAGTACCCCGGACAGCGTAAGCAATCAGCCCCAGCATTTT
>TRBD2|TRBV5-1|.|TRBJ2-1
CASSQTSGGNNEQFF
TGCGCCAGCAGCCAGACTAGCGGGGGAAACAATGAGCAGTTCTTC
>TRBD2|TRBV5-8|.|TRBJ2-3
CASSLAGTSLSDTQYF
TGTGCCAGCAGCTTGGCCGGGACTAGTCTATCAGATACGCAGTATTTT
>TRBD1|TRBV18|.|TRBJ1-2
CASSPGQGADYGYTF
TGTGCCAGCTCACCCGGACAGGGGGCGGACTATGGCTACACCTTC
>.|TRBV19|.|TRBJ2-1
CASRSGPSYNEQFF
TGTGCCAGTAGGAGCGGGCCCTCCTACAATGAGCAGTTCTTC
>TRBD1|TRBV6-6|.|TRBJ2-1
CASSYSNKGASNEQFF
TGTGCCAGCAGTTACTCAAACAAGGGGGCGAGCAATGAGCAGTTCTTC
>.|TRBV6-2/TRBV6-3|.|TRBJ2-6
CASSSGQGKLWGSGANVLTF
TGTGCCAGCAGTTCTGGCCAGGGGAAACTCTGGGGCTCTGGGGCCAACGTCCTGACTTTC
>TRBD1|TRBV7-9|.|TRBJ2-1
CASSSDRVAYEQFF
TGTGCCAGCAGCTCGGACAGGGTAGCGTATGAGCAGTTCTTC
>.|TRBV5-3|.|TRBJ2-1
CARSCPLVTEQFF
TGTGCCAGAAGCTGCCCCCTAGTCACTGAGCAGTTCTTC
>.|TRBV5-6|.|TRBJ1-2
CASSSDTFYGYTF
TGTGCCAGCAGCTCGGACACGTTCTATGGCTACACCTTC
>TRBD2|TRBV4-2|.|TRBJ2-3
CASSSGLPDTQYF
TGTGCCAGCTCTAGCGGGCTGCCAGATACGCAGTATTTT
>.|TRBV30|.|TRBJ1-2
CAWSRGSVDGYTF
TGTGCCTGGAGTCGGGGGTCGGTTGATGGCTACACCTTC
>.|TRBV25-1|.|TRBJ2-7
CASSEYGGHEQYF
TGTGCCAGCAGTGAATACGGTGGTCACGAGCAGTACTTC
>.|TRBV9|.|TRBJ2-2
CASSVVARQGRGGAGELFF
TGTGCCAGCAGCGTAGTGGCCCGCCAGGGTCGAGGGGGAGCCGGGGAGCTGTTTTTT
>TRBD2|TRBV7-2|.|TRBJ2-1
CASSLVGLAEQFF
TGTGCCAGCAGCTTAGTGGGACTAGCGGAGCAGTTCTTC
>TRBD1|TRBV7-9|.|TRBJ2-5
CASSPTGVQETQYF
TGTGCCAGCAGCCCGACAGGGGTCCAAGAGACCCAGTACTTC
>TRBD1|TRBV5-1|.|TRBJ2-5
CASSPRDRGPQETQYF
TGCGCCAGCAGCCCCAGGGACAGGGGGCCCCAAGAGACCCAGTACTTC
>TRBD1|TRBV7-7|once|TRBJ2-5
CASSPQTGMETQYF
TGTGCTAGCAGCCCTCAGACAGGGATGGAGACCCAGTACTTC
>.|TRBV24-1|.|TRBJ1-2
CATTPGWGGSNYGYTF
TGTGCCACCACCCCGGGTTGGGGGGGGTCGAACTATGGCTACACCTTC
>TRBD1|TRBV6-1|.|TRBJ2-1
CASSEMGQGNNEQFF
TGTGCCAGCAGTGAGATGGGACAGGGGAACAATGAGCAGTTCTTC
>TRBD2|TRBV5-1|.|TRBJ2-7
CASSLGTLAGTYEQYF
TGCGCCAGCAGCTTGGGGACCCTAGCGGGGACCTACGAGCAGTACTTC